Presented here are 3 T cell receptor beta chains from one specimen sequenced in a study of technical replicates of blood from a few donors. Using immunoSEQ multiplex PCR, the repertoire was profiled, and TCRdb retains in-frame clones only, with some absent. The sample yields approximately 73,000 clones, roughly 97% seen once. Material: T cells isolated from PBMCs. Receptors originate from a human donor in good health.

The gene calls are TRBV7-2 and TRBJ2-7; 10 nucleotides line up with TRBD2. Germline assignment: CDR1 SGHTA and CDR2 FQGNSA. The CDR3 spans 14 residues. The V and J ends lost 6 bases and 6 bases, in that order; junction bases with no gene match: 8. CDR3 protein: CASRVAGGPLEQYF. The CDR3 DNA follows: TGTGCCAGCAGGGTAGCGGGGGGCCCCCTCGAGCAGTACTTC.

V usage is TRBV11-3 and J usage is TRBJ2-1; the match to TRBD2 covers 11 bases. In germline, CDR1 is SGHNT, CDR2 YENEEA. Trimming at V came to 2 bases and at J to 1 base, leaving 10 bases not matched to a gene. This CDR3 is built from 19 residues. Here the CDR3 DNA reads TGTGCCAGCAGCTTAACCATTCCACTAGCGGGAGTTTCCTACAATGAGCAGTTCTTC. Its protein product is CASSLTIPLAGVSYNEQFF.

The table lists this clone with a count of one. The chain has TRBV15 and TRBJ2-7; 7 nucleotides match TRBD1. After removal of 4 bases from V and 7 bases from J, the junction contained 13 bases not matched to a gene. CDR1 is LNHNV, CDR2 YYDKDF, per germline (reference sequence). The CDR3 is made up of 15 amino acids. The CDR3 sequence: CATSKSGTASEEQYF. The CDR3 coding sequence is TGTGCCACCAGCAAGTCCGGGACAGCTTCTGAGGAGCAGTACTTC.